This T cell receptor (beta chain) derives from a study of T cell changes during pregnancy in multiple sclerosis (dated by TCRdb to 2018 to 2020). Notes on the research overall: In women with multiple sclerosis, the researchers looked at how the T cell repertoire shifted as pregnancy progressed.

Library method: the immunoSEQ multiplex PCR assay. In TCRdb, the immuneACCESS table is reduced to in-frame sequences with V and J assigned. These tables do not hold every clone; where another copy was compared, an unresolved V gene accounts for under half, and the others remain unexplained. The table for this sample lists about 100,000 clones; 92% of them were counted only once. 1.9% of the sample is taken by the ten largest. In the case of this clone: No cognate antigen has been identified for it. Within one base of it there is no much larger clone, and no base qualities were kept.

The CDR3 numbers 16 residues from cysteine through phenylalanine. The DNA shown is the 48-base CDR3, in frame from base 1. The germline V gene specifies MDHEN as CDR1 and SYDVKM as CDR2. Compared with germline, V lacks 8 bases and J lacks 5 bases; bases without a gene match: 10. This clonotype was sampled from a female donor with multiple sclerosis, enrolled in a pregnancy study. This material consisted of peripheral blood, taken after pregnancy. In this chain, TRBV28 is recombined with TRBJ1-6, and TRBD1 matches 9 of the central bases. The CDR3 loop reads CASHKAGTGHNSPLHF. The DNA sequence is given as TGTGCCAGCCATAAAGCCGGGACAGGGCATAATTCACCCCTCCACTTT.